The T cell receptor beta chain described here comes from a study of shared clonotypes between healthy human individuals (dated by TCRdb to the early 2020s). Turning to the overall study: A couple of women and a few men aged 18 to 49 years were included in the cohort. The study deeply sequenced blood TCR repertoires of five healthy adults to estimate repertoire size and the extent of clonotype sharing between individuals. For each donor, CD4 naive and CD4 memory were each given three plates, CD8 naive was given two plates, and CD8 memory was given one plate. Libraries were prepared and TCR repertoires were sequenced by different laboratories using diverse techniques, in order to increase sequencing depth and limit assay-specific biases. Per donor, leukapheresis produced somewhere between about 0.94 and 8.9 billion PBMCs.

General findings and caveats noted by the study authors: Naive subsets generally had larger estimated clonotype richness than memory subsets did. Rarefaction of sorted-subset datasets indicated incomplete sequencing despite the large sequencing depth. Because the study included only a small number of donors, the genetic and exposure-history diversity represented was limited. Clonotypes shared by all four sorted-subset donors showed higher generation probabilities than non-shared clonotypes. Pairwise subsampling indicated that sequencing depth was expected to affect the degree of clonotype sharing among donors. Only blood was sampled, and tissue TCR repertoires likely differ from those in blood. When four donors were compared, the shared fraction of clonotypes was roughly 4.8% for naive CD4, around 3.5% for naive CD8, roughly 2.5% for memory CD4, and less than 0.5% for memory CD8.

The donors were healthy, HIV-negative adults with no recently reported acute infections or vaccinations. Only Caucasian adults living in Nashville, Tennessee, USA were represented among the donors. CD4+ T cells were enriched through magnetic negative selection, after which naive cells were positively selected on CD45RA and the remaining negative fraction served as the memory subset. After blood collection by leukapheresis, PBMCs were isolated using Ficoll-Histopaque density gradient centrifugation and then cryopreserved in the vapor phase of liquid nitrogen. Analytical flow cytometry was used to check the purity and quantity of each magnetically sorted T cell population. Each sorted fraction had its genomic DNA isolated and then quantified by UV absorbance on a Nanodrop 2000c. V sheds 0 bases and J sheds 4 bases, leaving 13 bases between their ends. CDR1 and CDR2 (LGHNA, YNFKEQ) derive from the germline V gene. Its CDR3 holds 15 amino acids, cysteine through phenylalanine. Kept here is only the CDR3 DNA, which spans 45 bases and is read in frame from base 1.

Using the deep immunoSEQ assay, multiplex PCR amplified TCR CDR3 regions from genomic DNA. Extracted genomic DNA from each cell subset was distributed evenly across all wells of several immunoSEQ 96-well plates, and each plate was treated as a replicate. For sorted subsets, around 0.2 ug of genomic DNA, equivalent to 25,000 to 35,000 T cell genomes, went into each replicate PCR. The purified libraries were quantified using a Qubit 3.0 fluorometer, sized with a Bioanalyzer 2100, and then quantified again using the KAPA Library Quantification kit. Each immunoSEQ 96-well plate was sequenced on its own single-read 150-cycle Illumina NextSeq 550 flow cell. As for how the authors treated the data: The immunoSEQ output contained only junctional sequences without quality scores, so filtering could not match that applied to full-length reads. To assign V/J genes and CDR3, sequences were annotated against IMGT germline references using PyIR, a Python wrapper for IgBLAST v1.9. Reads with weak V/J assignments (E-value above 1e-6), missing CDR3, stop codons, out-of-frame junctions, or ambiguous translated residues were removed. V3J clonotypes were defined as sequences sharing an identical inferred V gene, J gene, and CDR3 amino acid sequence. To compute the percentage overlap between repertoires, the number of shared unique clonotypes was divided by the size of the smaller repertoire. Three approaches were used to assess repertoire richness: RTK rarefaction, the Chao1 estimator, and Recon v2.1 estimates of unobserved clonotypes. Generation probabilities were computed with OLGA for all TCRbeta clonotypes obtained by the gDNA method from four donors. TCRdb carries this immuneACCESS record with in-frame sequences only. Its versions omit some clonotypes, under half of them owing to an unresolved V gene in the studies checked, with the rest unexplained. The DNA gave D and trimming, while V, J and clone size come from that table. Present in this sample are over 850,000 clones, approximately 78% of which were seen just once. The top ten clonotypes cover more than 0.5% of the sample.

In regard to this clone: The antigen it binds to is not known. Base qualities are not at hand, and no much larger clone is one base apart.

Sequencing was carried out using memory CD4+ T cells from PBMCs. The sample's cell subset or site, from its label and the paper: CD45RA-negative fraction. The V and J segments used are TRBV4-2 and TRBJ2-7; the D gene is tentatively TRBD1 or TRBD2, each matching 5 bases. The TCR originated in a man between 18 and 29 years old in good health. Some clones in this sample may be carry-over from other donors' samples. The CDR3 protein sequence reads: CASSQDEGRNYEQYF. In nucleotides, the sequence is TGTGCCAGCAGCCAAGATGAGGGGCGGAATTACGAGCAGTACTTC.